This TCR beta chain was retrieved from a study of T cell responses to AZD1222 COVID-19 vaccine. The wider study: Pooling was applied to second doses at about 4 or about 12 weeks.

TCRdb's table, derived via immunoSEQ multiplex PCR, lists solely in-frame clones and lacks some. The table shows about 140,000 clones, with 90% occurring only once. Study outcomes and limitations: Repertoire sampling occurred only after the peak T cell response. Seropositive AZD1222 recipients at baseline numbered only five or six. Clonal diversity may have been underestimated in mostly white British donors.

On this clone: The antigen is unknown.

The CDR3 contains 12 residues. V lost 2 bases to trimming and J lost 7 bases, with 5 bases between them. The germline V gene encodes CDR1 ENHRY and CDR2 SYGVKD. Source: peripheral blood, taken on day 0 of AZD1222 vaccination. This TCR derives from an adult in good health. The V and J genes are TRBV10-3 and TRBJ2-2; the D is unclear. CDR3 bases: TGTGCCATCAGTGAGACCGGCGGGGAGCTGTTTTTT. It encodes CAISETGGELFF.